These 26 T cell receptor beta chains were sequenced from one sample in a study of CD8 T cells in ankylosing spondylitis. Whole-study results and caveats: A TCR beta motif of under 10 highly homologous variants appeared characteristic of ankylosing spondylitis blood.

TCRdb used MiXCR to reprocess the 5' RACE reads, holding one entry per CDR3 protein. The sample has around 390,000 distinct CDR3 sequences, around 20% seen once; the top ten hold about a sixth. Their antigens remain unidentified. Specimen: blood, either unsorted or a sorted T cell fraction (not recorded which). Every receptor here comes from a male donor with ankylosing spondylitis.

This clonotype came up a few times. The V call is TRBV10-3, the J call TRBJ2-3; 9 bases are shared with TRBD2. The V segment lost 2 bases and the J segment 7 bases; nucleotides outside the gene matches: 7. Germline CDR1 and CDR2: ENHRY and SYGVKD. The CDR3 covers 15 residues. CDR3 in DNA: TGTGCCATCAGTGAGAGGCTAGCGGGGCCCAATACGCAGTATTTT. Its translation is CAISERLAGPNTQYF.

This rearrangement joins TRBV14 to TRBJ2-1, with 13 bases lining up with TRBD2. Germline lookup yields CDR1 SGHDN and CDR2 FVKESK. Unmatched junction bases numbered 7, after V lost 1 base and J lost 13 bases. The CDR3 loop spans 15 amino acids. The chain's CDR3 is CASSQAGLAGVRQFF. CDR3 bases: TGTGCCAGCAGCCAAGCCGGACTAGCGGGAGTTCGCCAGTTCTTC.

The V call is TRBV2, the J call TRBJ1-5; TRBD1 might be the D (5 bases). Trimming took 6 bases from V and 7 from J, leaving 19 bases between them. Germline assignment: CDR1 SNHLY and CDR2 FYNNEI. The CDR3 contains 15 residues. This CDR3 reads CASSSPAGLGQPQHF. CDR3 bases: TGTGCCAGCAGCTCGCCTGCAGGGCTTGGGCAGCCCCAGCATTTT.

The table lists this clonotype with a few counts. V is TRBV12-3 or TRBV12-4 and J is TRBJ2-2; the D gene could be TRBD1 or TRBD2 (5 bases each). Deletions cut 11 bases from V and 2 bases from J, with 15 bases between. This CDR3 is built from 14 residues. CDR3 coding DNA: TGTGCCTCCCAGGGAGTAGGAAACACCGGGGAGCTGTTTTTT. Residues: CASQGVGNTGELFF.

This clonotype was observed a handful of times. The chain recombines TRBV28 with TRBJ2-5; tentatively, D is TRBD2 (6 bases). This CDR3 spans 14 amino acids. The ends were cut back, 3 bases at V and 5 bases at J, with 13 bases in the middle. Germline V gene data show CDR1 as MDHEN and CDR2 as SYDVKM. The CDR3 DNA reads as TGTGCCAGCAGTTTTGGGAGGAGTGCGGAGACCCAGTACTTC. The encoded protein is CASSFGRSAETQYF.

This clonotype was counted many times. This rearrangement joins TRBV9 to TRBJ2-7, with 9 bases identical to TRBD2. The V gene's germline CDR1 is SGDLS and CDR2 YYNGEE. This CDR3 contains 14 residues. The V and J ends lost 3 bases and 6 bases, in that order; junction bases with no gene match: 7. Here the CDR3 DNA reads TGTGCCAGCAGCGGTAGCGGGAGTAGTCCCGAGCAGTACTTC. This encodes CASSGSGSSPEQYF.

The genes are TRBV10-3 and TRBJ2-7, with a weak D call TRBD1 (5 bases). The ends were cut back, 6 bases at V and 2 bases at J, with 8 bases in the middle. Germline CDR1 ENHRY, CDR2 SYGVKD. The CDR3 has 12 residues. DNA of the CDR3: TGTGCCATCAGAGACAGCGCCTACGAGCAGTACTTC. Translated: CAIRDSAYEQYF.

This clonotype was seen a few times. The rearrangement joins TRBV28 to TRBJ2-1, with TRBD1 matching over 8 bases. Germline CDR1 and CDR2: MDHEN and SYDVKM. This CDR3 has 15 amino acids. Trimming took 3 bases from V and 3 from J; bases not matched to a gene: 4. CDR3 region: CASSFSGQVYNEQFF. The DNA of the CDR3 is TGTGCCAGCAGTTTTTCGGGACAGGTCTACAATGAGCAGTTCTTC.

The chain is built from TRBV2 and TRBJ1-6, with D unclear. Deletions cut 2 bases from V and 3 bases from J, with 11 bases between. Germline V gives CDR1 SNHLY, CDR2 FYNNEI. The CDR3 extends over 16 amino acids. CDR3 nucleotide sequence: TGTGCCAGCAGTGAACGGGTGAAGAACTATAATTCACCCCTCCACTTT. Translation: CASSERVKNYNSPLHF.

V gene TRBV29-1 combines with J gene TRBJ2-5, with D perhaps being TRBD1 or TRBD2 (5 bases each). This CDR3 comprises 13 residues. V gave up 7 bases and J gave up 0 bases, with 12 bases separating them. Germline lookup yields CDR1 SQVTM and CDR2 ANQGSEA. The CDR3 protein is CSAGAGYQETQYF. In DNA, the CDR3 is TGCAGCGCCGGGGCAGGGTACCAAGAGACCCAGTACTTC.

This clonotype was counted a few times. V usage is TRBV24-1 and J usage is TRBJ2-7; 11 bases are a match to TRBD2. V gave up 5 bases and J gave up 2 bases; unmatched junction bases: 10. Per germline, CDR1 KGHDR and CDR2 SFDVKD. The CDR3 consists of 17 residues. The CDR3 sequence is CATSGPTSGRSPYEQYF. The CDR3 bases are TGTGCCACCAGTGGTCCTACTAGCGGGAGAAGTCCCTACGAGCAGTACTTC.

There are a few counts of this clonotype. The rearrangement links TRBV20-1 to TRBJ2-7; D perhaps matches TRBD1 (6 bases). The CDR3 consists of 13 residues. Trimming removed 4 bases from V and 2 bases from J, with 12 bases in between. Per germline, CDR1 DFQATT and CDR2 SNEGSKA (reference sequence). In DNA, the CDR3 is TGCAGTGCTAAACAGGGTTTACCCTACGAGCAGTACTTC. Protein sequence: CSAKQGLPYEQYF.

The chain couples TRBV20-1 to TRBJ1-5, with a tentative D call TRBD1 (5 bases). Trimming shortened V by 7 bases and J by 2 bases, and 15 bases separated the two germline ends. The CDR3 has 14 residues. From germline, CDR1 is DFQATT and CDR2 SNEGSKA (reference sequence). Here the CDR3 reads CSVLDMGGNQPQHF. The DNA of the CDR3 is TGCAGTGTTTTGGATATGGGGGGCAATCAGCCCCAGCATTTT.

At least ten counts were recorded for this clonotype. The chain couples TRBV29-1 to TRBJ2-1; 8 bases match TRBD2. The germline gives CDR1 SQVTM, CDR2 ANQGSEA. V shed 4 bases and J 6 bases; nucleotides not matched to a gene: 8. The length of the CDR3 is 14 residues. This CDR3 reads CSVGMAGGLNEQFF. CDR3 nucleotide sequence: TGCAGCGTTGGGATGGCGGGAGGACTCAATGAGCAGTTCTTC.

The genes are TRBV7-8 and TRBJ2-5; tentatively, D is TRBD1 or TRBD2 (5 bases each). The V end lost 2 bases, the J end lost 2 bases, and 12 bases lay between the germline ends. In germline, CDR1 is SGHVS, CDR2 FQNEAQ. The CDR3 extends over 15 amino acids. The CDR3 nucleotides are TGTGCCAGCAGCTTACCGGGACGTAAGCAAGAGACCCAGTACTTC. Translating gives CASSLPGRKQETQYF.

This sequence joins TRBV18 and TRBJ2-7; no definite D call. The germline CDR1 and CDR2 sequences are KGHSH and LQKENI. With 2 bases removed from V and 4 bases from J, the gap between germline ends came to 12 bases. CDR3 length: 14 residues. The CDR3 protein is CASSPNPPQYEQYF. CDR3 sequence (DNA): TGTGCCAGCTCACCAAACCCGCCCCAATACGAGCAGTACTTC.

This clonotype was seen repeatedly, ten times or more. V gene TRBV12-3 or TRBV12-4 combines with J gene TRBJ1-1; D is undetermined. V lost 4 bases and J lost 2, with 11 bases in between. The CDR3 has 14 amino acids. Here the CDR3 reads CASSYPTGNTEAFF. Here the CDR3 DNA reads TGTGCCAGCAGTTACCCGACGGGAAACACTGAAGCTTTCTTT.

This clonotype has a handful of counts. V is TRBV28 and J is TRBJ2-7; D is possibly TRBD2 (5 bases). From germline, CDR1 is MDHEN and CDR2 SYDVKM. The CDR3 contains 14 residues. V was clipped by 3 bases and J by 3 bases, with 12 bases between them. The CDR3 DNA reads as TGTGCCAGCAGTTTTCGGGGAGTGGGCTACGAGCAGTACTTC. This gives the protein CASSFRGVGYEQYF.

The J gene is TRBJ1-4, the V gene TRBV7-9; D might be TRBD1 (5 bases). Germline V gene sequence: CDR1 SEHNR, CDR2 FQNEAQ (reference sequence). This CDR3 contains 13 residues. Trimming took off 2 bases at V and 13 bases at J, with 14 bases between the two ends. The CDR3 DNA reads as TGTGCCAGCAGCTTACAGGGATGGGTTAGACTGTTTTTT. It translates to CASSLQGWVRLFF.

This clonotype turned up a few times. CDR3 nucleotides: TGTGCCAGCAAATATCCGGGAACCATCTACGAGCAGTACTTC. As protein: CASKYPGTIYEQYF. J is TRBJ2-7 and V is TRBV28, with D possibly being TRBD2 (5 bases). This CDR3 contains 14 residues. The germline V and J ends were trimmed by 7 bases and 3 bases, with 16 bases remaining between them. Germline V gene lookup returns CDR1 MDHEN and CDR2 SYDVKM. The variable domain in full, with the rest retrieved from reference TRBV28 and TRBJ2-7, is DVKVTQSSRYLVKRTGEKVFLECVQDMDHENMFWYRQDPGLGLRLIYFSYDVKMKEKGDIPEGYSVSREKKERFSLILESASTNQTSMYLCASKYPGTIYEQYFGPGTRLTVT.

The CDR3 reads CASSQETESPLHF. The CDR3 DNA sequence: TGCGCCAGCAGCCAAGAGACAGAGTCACCCCTCCACTTT. V is TRBV4-3 and J is TRBJ1-6, with D possibly TRBD1 on 5 matching bases. The CDR3 has 13 residues. Germline lookup yields CDR1 LGHNA and CDR2 YSLEER. V gave up 0 bases and J gave up 10 bases, with 7 bases separating them.

The chain couples TRBV28 to TRBJ1-4, with 10 bases identical to TRBD1. There are 16 residues in the CDR3. In germline, CDR1 is MDHEN, CDR2 SYDVKM. V trimming: 5 bases; J trimming: 7 bases; junction bases outside the gene matches: 10. Written as DNA, the CDR3 is TGTGCCAGCAGTCTGTCCGTGACAGGGGGCCGTGAAAAACTGTTTTTT. Translating it yields CASSLSVTGGREKLFF.

This chain uses TRBV5-6 with TRBJ2-1; 9 bases map to TRBD1. Per germline, CDR1 SGHDT and CDR2 YYEEEE. The CDR3 contains 16 residues. J was trimmed by 3 bases and V by 3 bases; bases with no gene match: 7. The CDR3 nucleotides are TGTGCCAGCAGCTCCCTCCGGGACAGGGACTACAATGAGCAGTTCTTC. As protein: CASSSLRDRDYNEQFF.

This clonotype has a handful of counts. This rearrangement joins TRBV7-2 to TRBJ2-7; perhaps TRBD1 as D (5 bases). The CDR3 totals 13 residues. CDR1 and CDR2 (germline): SGHTA, FQGNSA. V dropped 5 bases and J dropped 3 bases, with 11 bases sitting between them. This chain's CDR3 is CASSATANYEQYF. CDR3 in DNA: TGTGCCAGCAGCGCGACAGCAAACTACGAGCAGTACTTC.

This chain links TRBV6-1 with TRBJ2-1, with 8 bases aligning to TRBD2. The V segment lost 7 bases and the J segment 8 bases; nucleotides outside the gene matches: 13. CDR3 length: 15 residues. Germline-derived CDR1 and CDR2 are MNHNS and SASEGT. The DNA of the CDR3 is TGTGCCAGCATCCCGGCGACCGGGACTAGTTATGAGCAGTTCTTC. Translating it yields CASIPATGTSYEQFF.

This clonotype was counted only a few times. The chain employs TRBV10-3 and TRBJ2-2; D possibly uses TRBD1 or TRBD2 (5 bases each). The CDR3 extends over 14 amino acids. The germline V gene has CDR1 ENHRY and CDR2 SYGVKD. V lost 0 bases to trimming and J lost 6 bases, with 8 bases between them. CDR3 loop: CAISESRGSGELFF. Here the CDR3 DNA reads TGTGCCATCAGTGAGTCGAGGGGTTCCGGGGAGCTGTTTTTT.